This T cell receptor beta chain was identified in a study of blood T cell repertoires in COVID-19. The overall study: In each case, the material was cDNA or gDNA derived from T cells, B-cell-depleted T cells, or PBMCs.

Methods used by the authors: From reference gene primer amplification, estimates of nucleated cell counts were derived. The table came from immunoSEQ multiplex PCR; TCRdb's copy has only in-frame clones and leaves some out. V, J and clone size are taken as reported in that table, and D and trimming were inferred from the DNA itself. The sample has approximately 300,000 clones; around 90% are singletons. One Seattle source followed patients from active infection through their disease course. The V segment lost 3 bases and the J segment 5 bases; nucleotides outside the gene matches: 9. Germline assignment: CDR1 LNHDA and CDR2 SQIVND (reference sequence). The length of the CDR3 is 15 residues.

The sequencing sample was made of peripheral blood. The chain links TRBV19 to TRBJ1-2; 7 nucleotides align to TRBD1. This TCR was sampled from a woman between 40 and 50 years old with COVID-19, enrolled during active disease. This CDR3 reads CASSMGTGTAYGYTF. Here the CDR3 DNA reads TGTGCCAGTAGTATGGGAACGGGGACAGCTTATGGCTACACCTTC.